Listed here are 26 T cell receptor beta chains from one sample, sequenced in a study of shared clonotypes between healthy human individuals. Clones were sequenced by immunoSEQ multiplex PCR, and TCRdb holds only the in-frame ones, with some missing. The table shows 1,400,000 or so clones, with about 98.5% occurring only once. The sample was naive CD4+ T cells sorted from blood. Described subset: CD45RA+ positively selected. Source of these receptors: a man aged 30 to 39 in good health.

The rearrangement joins TRBV5-1 to TRBJ2-1, with D tentatively TRBD2 (5 bases). This CDR3 has 15 amino acids. Germline V gene sequence: CDR1 SGHRS, CDR2 YFSETQ. Trimming took off 0 bases at V and 9 bases at J, with 16 bases between the two ends. The DNA for the CDR3 is TGCGCCAGCAGCTTGGATGGGAGCTGGGTCGGTGAGCAGTTCTTC. Amino acid sequence: CASSLDGSWVGEQFF. Filled out from reference TRBV5-1 and TRBJ2-1, the complete variable domain reads KAGVTQTPRYLIKTRGQQVTLSCSPISGHRSVSWYQQTPGQGLQFLFEYFSETQRNKGNFPGRFSGRQFSNSRSEMNVSTLELGDSALYLCASSLDGSWVGEQFFGPGTRLTVL.

The chain uses TRBV5-1 and TRBJ2-7, with TRBD2 matching 15 bases. The CDR3 sequence is 16 residues long. From germline, CDR1 is SGHRS and CDR2 YFSETQ. V trimming: 3 bases; J trimming: 7 bases; junction bases outside the gene matches: 8. The DNA of the CDR3 is TGCGCCAGCAGCTCAGGACTAGCGGGAGGGCTAGCAGAGCAGTACTTC. It codes for CASSSGLAGGLAEQYF.

The gene calls are TRBV28 and TRBJ2-1; maybe TRBD2 (6 bases). The germline V gene encodes CDR1 MDHEN and CDR2 SYDVKM. V lost 7 bases to trimming and J lost 10 bases, with 20 bases between them. The CDR3 has 14 amino acids. CDR3 DNA sequence: TGTGCCAGCACCATTGGGGGAGGAAAAAAAGAGCAGTTCTTC. It yields the protein CASTIGGGKKEQFF.

The chain carries TRBV5-1 and TRBJ2-3, with 7 positions matching TRBD2. The CDR3 runs 16 residues. V trimming: 3 bases; J trimming: 0 bases; junction bases outside the gene matches: 7. Germline V gene data show CDR1 as SGHRS and CDR2 as YFSETQ. The chain's CDR3 is CASSYGTTTSTDTQYF. CDR3 sequence (DNA): TGCGCCAGCAGCTACGGGACTACCACTAGCACAGATACGCAGTATTTT. Combining the CDR3 with reference TRBV5-1 and TRBJ2-3 gives the whole variable domain KAGVTQTPRYLIKTRGQQVTLSCSPISGHRSVSWYQQTPGQGLQFLFEYFSETQRNKGNFPGRFSGRQFSNSRSEMNVSTLELGDSALYLCASSYGTTTSTDTQYFGPGTRLTVL.

A single count supports this clone. The chain is built from TRBV11-2 and TRBJ1-1, with D possibly being TRBD1 (5 bases). Germline V gene lookup returns CDR1 SGHAT and CDR2 FQNNGV. The CDR3 sequence is 13 residues long. Trimming pared 4 bases from V and 1 base from J, leaving 7 bases between. The CDR3 DNA is TGTGCCAGCAGCTGGGACTGGAACACTGAAGCTTTCTTT. It codes for CASSWDWNTEAFF.

V is TRBV7-2 and J is TRBJ2-7, with a tentative D call TRBD2 (6 bases). The CDR3 runs to 14 residues. V was cut by 4 bases and J by 0 bases, with 10 bases left in between. Germline loops: CDR1 SGHTA, CDR2 FQGNSA. The CDR3 protein is CASSWEELSYEQYF. As DNA, the CDR3 is TGTGCCAGCAGCTGGGAGGAACTCTCCTACGAGCAGTACTTC.

The chain combines TRBV6-5 with TRBJ1-1; 7 bases are a match to TRBD1. This CDR3 has 13 amino acids. V dropped 10 bases and J dropped 5; count of bases not matched to a gene: 10. CDR1 MNHEY and CDR2 SVGAGI come from the germline V gene. CDR3 nucleotide sequence: TGTGCCACAAACAGGGGAGTCGGGACTGAAGCTTTCTTT. Residues: CATNRGVGTEAFF.

The V and J genes are TRBV9 and TRBJ2-7, with TRBD2 matching over 7 bases. Germline V lookup: CDR1 SGDLS, CDR2 YYNGEE. V dropped 0 bases and J dropped 2; count of bases not matched to a gene: 11. The CDR3 length is 17 residues. CDR3 sequence reads: CASSVGEGSGSPYEQYF. The CDR3 DNA is TGTGCCAGCAGCGTAGGAGAAGGTAGCGGGTCCCCCTACGAGCAGTACTTC.

This chain links TRBV18 with TRBJ1-1, with no clear D. CDR3 size: 16 residues. V gave up 2 bases and J gave up 4 bases, with 17 bases separating them. Per the germline V gene, CDR1 is KGHSH and CDR2 is LQKENI. The CDR3 spells CASSPIGPGIGTEAFF. CDR3 DNA: TGTGCCAGCTCACCAATAGGTCCGGGGATTGGCACTGAAGCTTTCTTT.

The chain recombines TRBV5-1 with TRBJ2-3; 9 nucleotides agree with TRBD2. Germline CDR1 SGHRS, CDR2 YFSETQ. The CDR3 has 14 residues. With V trimmed by 5 bases and J by 3 bases, 4 bases remained unmatched. CDR3: CASSQREVTDTQYF. In DNA, the CDR3 is TGCGCCAGCAGTCAGCGGGAGGTTACAGATACGCAGTATTTT.

V is TRBV7-9 and J is TRBJ2-1, with 15 nucleotides matching TRBD2. Germline V gene sequence: CDR1 SEHNR, CDR2 FQNEAQ (reference sequence). The V and J ends lost 4 bases and 7 bases, in that order; junction bases with no gene match: 8. The CDR3 has 17 residues. The CDR3 sequence is CASSSPGLAGGQNEQFF. DNA for the CDR3: TGTGCCAGCAGCTCTCCGGGACTAGCGGGAGGACAGAATGAGCAGTTCTTC.

The V call is TRBV4-2, the J call TRBJ1-1; D uncertain. The CDR3 is made up of 15 amino acids. CDR1 is LGHNA, CDR2 YNFKEQ, per germline. The V gene lost 1 base and the J gene lost 4 bases, with 13 bases spanning the gap. The CDR3 is CASSQGSPPGTEAFF. For the CDR3, the DNA is TGTGCCAGCAGCCAAGGGTCTCCCCCGGGCACTGAAGCTTTCTTT.

This rearrangement joins TRBV29-1 to TRBJ2-3; 12 nucleotides agree with TRBD2. Trimming took 1 base from V and 2 from J; bases not matched to a gene: 10. CDR3 length: 18 residues. CDR1 and CDR2 from the germline V gene are SQVTM and ANQGSEA. The CDR3 nucleotides are TGCAGCGTTGAAGGGGGGGGACTAGCGGGCCTCCTCACAGATACGCAGTATTTT. Protein product: CSVEGGGLAGLLTDTQYF.

Notes on this clone: Other DNA sequences in this specimen translate into the identical CDR3. V gene TRBV5-1 combines with J gene TRBJ2-5; maybe TRBD1 (5 bases). The V end was cut by 5 bases, the J end by 2 bases, with 13 bases between. From germline, CDR1 is SGHRS and CDR2 YFSETQ. CDR3 size: 14 residues. CDR3 residues: CASSLGQFQETQYF. Written as DNA, the CDR3 is TGCGCCAGCAGTCTGGGGCAGTTTCAAGAGACCCAGTACTTC.

The rearrangement joins TRBV18 to TRBJ1-1; tentative D call: TRBD1 (6 bases). Trimming removed 6 bases from V and 1 base from J, with 21 bases in between. The CDR3 sequence is 17 residues long. CDR1 and CDR2 (germline): KGHSH, LQKENI. CDR3 sequence reads: CASSQLGGAHENTEAFF. CDR3 bases: TGTGCCAGCTCGCAACTAGGGGGGGCACATGAGAACACTGAAGCTTTCTTT. Variable domain in full (rest from reference TRBV18 and TRBJ1-1): NAGVMQNPRHLVRRRGQEARLRCSPMKGHSHVYWYRQLPEEGLKFMVYLQKENIIDESGMPKERFSAEFPKEGPSILRIQQVVRGDSAAYFCASSQLGGAHENTEAFFGQGTRLTVV.

The genes are TRBV5-1 and TRBJ2-5; perhaps TRBD1 as D (6 bases). The ends were cut back, 4 bases at V and 0 bases at J, with 10 bases in the middle. The CDR3 length is 14 residues. CDR1 and CDR2 from the germline V gene are SGHRS and YFSETQ. The CDR3 protein is CASSLRDNQETQYF. The CDR3 DNA sequence: TGCGCCAGCAGCCTACGGGACAACCAAGAGACCCAGTACTTC.

The V and J genes are TRBV28 and TRBJ2-3, with D possibly TRBD1 on 5 matching bases. The CDR3 loop spans 12 amino acids. Germline V gene lookup returns CDR1 MDHEN and CDR2 SYDVKM. V was pared by 5 bases and J by 6 bases, with 9 bases between. For the CDR3, the DNA is TGTGCCAGCAGTCGACAGTGGGATACGCAGTATTTT. Translated: CASSRQWDTQYF.

V usage is TRBV5-1 and J usage is TRBJ1-2; 9 nucleotides agree with TRBD1. J gave up 6 bases and V 4 bases, and 4 bases lay outside the gene matches. The CDR3 has 13 amino acids. The germline CDR1 and CDR2 sequences are SGHRS and YFSETQ. For the CDR3, the DNA is TGCGCCAGCAGCGTAGGGACAGGGAATGGCTACACCTTC. Protein product: CASSVGTGNGYTF.

This clone was observed a single time. The CDR3 nucleotides are TGTGCCAGCAGCTTAGAGGGCGGGGGCTCCTACGAGCAGTACTTC. Translated: CASSLEGGGSYEQYF. The chain couples TRBV7-9 to TRBJ2-7; 7 bases line up with TRBD2. This CDR3 has 15 amino acids. V lost 1 base to trimming and J lost 0 bases; unmatched junction nucleotides: 3. Germline-derived CDR1 and CDR2 are SEHNR and FQNEAQ (reference sequence). The whole variable domain, remainder taken from reference TRBV7-9 and TRBJ2-7, is DTGVSQNPRHKITKRGQNVTFRCDPISEHNRLYWYRQTLGQGPEFLTYFQNEAQLEKSRLLSDRFSAERPKGSFSTLEIQRTEQGDSAMYLCASSLEGGGSYEQYFGPGTRLTVT.

This chain links TRBV7-2 with TRBJ2-5; 9 bases match TRBD2. This CDR3 is 19 amino acids long. CDR1 is SGHTA and CDR2 is FQGNSA in the germline V gene. V shed 5 bases and J 7 bases; nucleotides not matched to a gene: 23. CDR3 sequence reads: CASSERGGTSLGAYMTQYF. The CDR3 nucleotides read TGTGCCAGCAGCGAAAGAGGCGGGACTAGCTTGGGGGCTTATATGACCCAGTACTTC.

This chain uses TRBV11-2 with TRBJ2-2, with D possibly matching TRBD1 (6 bases). The CDR3 length is 15 residues. Trimming pared 5 bases from V and 0 bases from J, leaving 10 bases between. Germline values: CDR1 SGHAT, CDR2 FQNNGV. CDR3 region: CASSQTGSNTGELFF. The DNA for the CDR3 is TGTGCCAGCAGCCAGACAGGATCGAACACCGGGGAGCTGTTTTTT.

The V gene is TRBV19, the J gene TRBJ2-7, with D uncertain. V lost 2 bases and J 3 bases, leaving 17 bases between the germline ends. The CDR3 totals 16 residues. The germline gives CDR1 LNHDA, CDR2 SQIVND (reference sequence). This CDR3 is CASSISLQSSGYEQYF. For the CDR3, the DNA is TGTGCCAGTAGTATAAGTCTCCAGAGTTCAGGCTACGAGCAGTACTTC.

This clone has a single count. CDR3: CASSADSYGYTF. As DNA, the CDR3 is TGTGCCAGCAGTGCAGACAGCTATGGCTACACCTTC. The chain uses TRBV6-4 and TRBJ1-2, with D tentatively TRBD1 (5 bases). Trimming cost V 4 bases and J 4 bases, with 7 bases left between them. Germline loops: CDR1 MRHNA, CDR2 SNTAGT. This CDR3 comprises 12 residues.

The chain carries TRBV10-3 and TRBJ2-7; D perhaps matches TRBD1 (6 bases). The V gene's germline CDR1 is ENHRY and CDR2 SYGVKD. There are 14 residues in the CDR3. With 10 bases removed from V and 7 bases from J, the gap between germline ends came to 23 bases. The CDR3: CASRGNRAPTEQYF. The CDR3 nucleotides read TGTGCCAGCCGAGGGAACAGGGCGCCTACGGAGCAGTACTTC.

This clone was observed once. The chain has TRBV7-6 and TRBJ2-1, with D unclear. The CDR3 has 18 amino acids. V was pared by 1 base and J by 2 bases, with 18 bases between. Germline V gene sequence: CDR1 SGHVS, CDR2 FNYEAQ. DNA for the CDR3: TGTGCCAGCAGCTTAGACCAACCCCGGCAGGTCCCCTACAATGAGCAGTTCTTC. Translating it yields CASSLDQPRQVPYNEQFF.

Here the CDR3 DNA reads TGTGCCAGCAGCTCGACTAGCGGGCATTACGAGCAGTACTTC. Translation gives CASSSTSGHYEQYF. The chain recombines TRBV7-9 with TRBJ2-7; 10 bases map to TRBD2. V gave up 4 bases and J gave up 4 bases; unmatched junction bases: 4. Germline CDR1 reads SEHNR; CDR2 reads FQNEAQ (reference sequence). The CDR3 is 14 amino acids.